The 27 T cell receptor beta chains reported below all come from one sample, sequenced in a study of blood T cells in healthy people across ages. Through a sample-barcoded 5' primer and a J-beta primer mix, a second PCR was run for roughly 6 to 11 cycles. Each CDR3 protein gets one entry after TCRdb re-called the 5' RACE reads with MiXCR. The profile covers about 1.8 million distinct CDR3 sequences, with roughly 50% appearing a single time and 2.1% taken by the ten largest. Sequenced input: blood. These receptors originate from a woman between 40 and 55 years old in good health.

CDR3 sequence: CASIDRPQDTQYF. CDR3 DNA: TGTGCCAGCATCGACAGGCCTCAAGATACGCAGTATTTT. V and J are TRBV6-6 and TRBJ2-3; D is perhaps TRBD1 (6 bases). The germline CDR1 and CDR2 sequences are MNHNY and SVGAGI (reference sequence). CDR3 length equals 13 residues. Trimming took 7 bases from V and 5 from J, leaving 13 bases between them.

This chain connects TRBV27 to TRBJ1-2; TRBD1 matches 9 bases. V dropped 8 bases and J dropped 4; count of bases not matched to a gene: 14. This CDR3 is built from 16 residues. The germline V gene has CDR1 MNHEY and CDR2 SMNVEV (reference sequence). The CDR3 here is CASGTGTGSACYGYTF. In DNA, the CDR3 is TGTGCCAGCGGAACCGGGACAGGGTCAGCCTGCTATGGCTACACCTTC.

This chain joins TRBV9 and TRBJ2-1; TRBD2 agrees at 10 bases. J gave up 7 bases and V 2 bases, and 6 bases lay outside the gene matches. Germline V CDR1 and CDR2: SGDLS, YYNGEE. The length of the CDR3 is 15 residues. The DNA of the CDR3 is TGTGCCAGCAGCGTCCTTAGCGGGGGGACGAATGAGCAGTTCTTC. Its translation: CASSVLSGGTNEQFF.

A few counts support this clonotype. This chain uses TRBV5-1 with TRBJ2-1; 10 nucleotides agree with TRBD2. The V segment lost 0 bases and the J segment 12 bases; nucleotides outside the gene matches: 12. CDR3 size: 16 residues. In germline, CDR1 is SGHRS, CDR2 YFSETQ. CDR3 sequence (DNA): TGCGCCAGCAGCTTGGAACGGGGGACTAGCGTTAGGGGGCAGTTCTTC. Encoded protein: CASSLERGTSVRGQFF.

The chain carries TRBV7-2 and TRBJ1-1; D gene unclear. The V gene lost 2 bases and the J gene lost 8 bases, with 9 bases spanning the gap. Germline values: CDR1 SGHTA, CDR2 FQGNSA. There are 12 residues in the CDR3. This CDR3 is CASSLSRQEAFF. The CDR3 DNA sequence: TGTGCCAGCAGCTTAAGTCGTCAGGAAGCTTTCTTT.

A single count supports this clonotype. The chain links TRBV4-1 to TRBJ1-1; D ambiguous. Germline-derived CDR1 and CDR2 are MGHRA and YSYEKL. Trimming left V 6 bases short and J 1 base short, with 9 bases between. The CDR3 has 13 residues. The CDR3 loop is CASRTQGNTEAFF. CDR3 in DNA: TGCGCCAGCAGAACTCAAGGGAACACTGAAGCTTTCTTT.

The chain is built from TRBV20-1 and TRBJ2-5; maybe TRBD1 (7 bases). The J call is in doubt because the DNA end fits TRBJ2-7 better. The CDR3 is 16 amino acids. Per germline, CDR1 DFQATT and CDR2 SNEGSKA (reference sequence). CDR3 sequence: CSARVVVEGAEYEQYF. CDR3 DNA sequence: TGCAGTGCTAGAGTTGTTGTGGAGGGGGCCGAATACGAGCAGTACTTC.

This clonotype was seen a handful of times. The rearrangement links TRBV6-2 or TRBV6-3 to TRBJ2-5; D not certain. V lost 2 bases to trimming and J lost 4 bases, with 11 bases between them. CDR3 length equals 14 residues. Germline lookup yields CDR1 MNHEY and CDR2 SVGEGT. This CDR3 reads CASSYLNEGETQYF. CDR3 DNA sequence: TGTGCCAGCAGTTACCTAAACGAAGGAGAGACCCAGTACTTC.

This chain connects TRBV3-1 to TRBJ2-5, with TRBD2 matching over 9 bases. Gene TRBJ2-7 matches the end of the DNA better, so the J call may be wrong. The CDR3 has 15 residues. From germline, CDR1 is LGHDT and CDR2 YNNKEL (reference sequence). The CDR3 region is CASSHAAGGRYEQYF. For the CDR3, the DNA is TGTGCCAGCAGCCATGCAGCGGGGGGCCGCTACGAGCAGTACTTC.

The chain is built from TRBV12-3 or TRBV12-4 and TRBJ1-5; 7 positions match TRBD1. V shed 7 bases, J shed 10 bases, and the junction held 10 bases outside the gene matches. The CDR3 is 13 amino acids. For the CDR3, the DNA is TGTGCCAGCAACCCTAACAGGGGTCGACCCCAGCATTTT. Translation: CASNPNRGRPQHF.

The table lists this clonotype with many counts. The chain employs TRBV28 and TRBJ2-7; D possibly corresponds to TRBD1 (5 bases). CDR1 and CDR2 (germline): MDHEN, SYDVKM. Trimming left V 5 bases short and J 7 bases short, with 9 bases between. The CDR3 extends over 11 amino acids. CDR3 in DNA: TGTGCCAGCAGTATAGGGGTTGAGCAGTACTTC. It codes for CASSIGVEQYF.

The V and J genes are TRBV25-1 and TRBJ2-5; tentatively, D is TRBD2 (5 bases). Between the trimmed V and J ends, which lost 3 bases and 1 base, there was a span of 12 bases. Germline V gives CDR1 MGHDK, CDR2 SYGVNS. The CDR3 sequence is 15 residues long. The CDR3, as DNA: TGTGCCAGCAGTGACAGGTCCGGGATCCAAGAGACCCAGTACTTC. Translated: CASSDRSGIQETQYF.

This clonotype has just a few counts. The rearrangement joins TRBV6-2 or TRBV6-3 to TRBJ2-3; D uncertain. This CDR3 spans 17 amino acids. Looked up from germline, CDR1 is MNHEY and CDR2 is SVGEGT. Trimming removed 2 bases at V and 0 bases at J, with 15 bases between. CDR3 nucleotide sequence: TGTGCCAGCAGTTACGATTTACATCTGCCTAGCACAGATACGCAGTATTTT. It is translated as CASSYDLHLPSTDTQYF.

This clonotype was found once. The chain recombines TRBV12-3 or TRBV12-4 with TRBJ2-7, with TRBD2 identical over 9 bases. The CDR3 is made up of 15 amino acids. Losses at the gene ends were 5 bases for V and 3 bases for J; bases not matched to a gene: 8. The CDR3 coding sequence is TGTGCCAGCAGTCCCCCCGGTAGCGGGGGCTACGAGCAGTACTTC. Protein sequence: CASSPPGSGGYEQYF.

The chain joins TRBV6-1 to TRBJ2-3; D assignment may be TRBD1 or TRBD2 (5 bases each). This CDR3 has 16 residues. V lost 0 bases and J lost 0, with 10 bases in between. Germline V gives CDR1 MNHNS, CDR2 SASEGT. For the CDR3, the DNA is TGTGCCAGCAGTGAAGCCGCTGGGGGTAGCACAGATACGCAGTATTTT. This sequence encodes CASSEAAGGSTDTQYF.

The genes are TRBV7-9 and TRBJ2-1, with 14 bases matching TRBD2. V dropped 5 bases and J dropped 4; count of bases not matched to a gene: 10. The germline V gene has CDR1 SEHNR and CDR2 FQNEAQ (reference sequence). This CDR3 spans 18 amino acids. CDR3 in DNA: TGTGCCAGCAGCGGACTAGCGGGGGGTTCGCGCGTATACAATGAGCAGTTCTTC. The encoded protein is CASSGLAGGSRVYNEQFF.

The chain employs TRBV20-1 and TRBJ2-7; TRBD1 is a possible D gene (6 bases). V was trimmed by 6 bases and J by 4 bases, leaving 7 bases between them. Germline lookup yields CDR1 DFQATT and CDR2 SNEGSKA (reference sequence). This CDR3 region has 10 residues. The CDR3 sequence is CSAGGYEQYF. In DNA form, the CDR3 reads TGCAGTGCAGGGGGTTACGAGCAGTACTTC.

This rearrangement joins TRBV5-1 to TRBJ2-5, with 7 bases matching TRBD1. V trimming: 0 bases; J trimming: 2 bases; junction bases outside the gene matches: 13. This CDR3 is 18 amino acids long. Germline CDR1 is SGHRS and CDR2 is YFSETQ. The CDR3 loop reads CASSLGGFGTEEQETQYF. As DNA, the CDR3 is TGCGCCAGCAGCTTGGGTGGATTCGGGACAGAGGAGCAAGAGACCCAGTACTTC.

The chain uses TRBV6-2 or TRBV6-3 and TRBJ2-4; D unclear. Germline loops: CDR1 MNHEY, CDR2 SVGEGT. V gave up 10 bases and J gave up 1 base, with 11 bases separating them. This CDR3 is built from 13 residues. The CDR3 region has the DNA TGTGCCACTAGTCTCCTTGCCAAAAACATTCAGTACTTC. It codes for CATSLLAKNIQYF.

This chain connects TRBV5-1 to TRBJ2-4; D is undetermined. V was clipped by 6 bases and J by 13 bases, with 20 bases between them. Germline V gene sequence: CDR1 SGHRS, CDR2 YFSETQ. The CDR3 extends over 13 amino acids. Written as DNA, the CDR3 is TGCGCCAGCACCACGGGCTCCTACAATGAGCAGTACTTC. The encoded protein is CASTTGSYNEQYF. The variable domain in full, with the rest retrieved from reference TRBV5-1 and TRBJ2-4, is KAGVTQTPRYLIKTRGQQVTLSCSPISGHRSVSWYQQTPGQGLQFLFEYFSETQRNKGNFPGRFSGRQFSNSRSEMNVSTLELGDSALYLCASTTGSYNEQYFGAGTRLSVL.

This clonotype was seen only a few times. CDR3 coding DNA: TGTGCCAGCGAAGGGGGGAGCGAGCAGTACTTC. Its protein product is CASEGGSEQYF. The gene calls are TRBV5-6 and TRBJ2-7, with D possibly being TRBD1 or TRBD2 (6 bases each). This CDR3 spans 11 amino acids. CDR1 and CDR2 from the germline V gene are SGHDT and YYEEEE. V lost 7 bases to trimming and J lost 6 bases, with 11 bases between them.

The chain employs TRBV20-1 and TRBJ1-5; 7 positions agree with TRBD1. V was clipped by 3 bases and J by 6 bases; unmatched bases: 5. The length of the CDR3 is 13 residues. The germline V gene has CDR1 DFQATT and CDR2 SNEGSKA (reference sequence). CDR3 region: CSARKGAGQPQHF. CDR3 coding DNA: TGCAGTGCTAGGAAGGGGGCGGGTCAGCCCCAGCATTTT.

This clonotype has ten or more counts. An end of the junction does not agree with germline; a read error may underlie this. This chain connects TRBV6-1 to TRBJ1-2; D is perhaps TRBD1 (5 bases). The germline CDR1 and CDR2 sequences are MNHNS and SASEGT. CDR3 length: 13 residues. This CDR3 is CASSEDSNYGYTF. The CDR3 nucleotides are TGTGCCAGCAGCGAAGACAGTAACTATGGCTACACCTTC.

This clonotype was counted only a few times. The chain uses TRBV7-2 and TRBJ2-5; the D gene is possibly TRBD2 (6 bases). Germline V gene lookup returns CDR1 SGHTA and CDR2 FQGNSA. The CDR3 is 16 residues long. Trimming cost V 1 base and J 5 bases, with 17 bases left between them. The CDR3 sequence: CASSLGPGRRGETQYF. The DNA for the CDR3 is TGTGCCAGCAGCTTAGGGCCAGGGAGGAGAGGGGAGACCCAGTACTTC.

The rearrangement uses TRBV12-3 or TRBV12-4 and TRBJ1-6; D perhaps matches TRBD1 (5 bases). CDR3 length equals 17 residues. Trimming stripped 3 bases from V and 7 bases from J, with 19 bases between. The CDR3, as DNA: TGTGCCAGCAGTTTTGGGGCGGCAGGCAAAGTAAATTCACCCCTCCACTTT. This gives the protein CASSFGAAGKVNSPLHF.

The rearrangement joins TRBV6-6 to TRBJ1-4; D possibly corresponds to TRBD1 (6 bases). V shed 5 bases and J shed 2 bases, with 15 bases lying between them. Germline V gene lookup returns CDR1 MNHNY and CDR2 SVGAGI (reference sequence). The CDR3 loop spans 16 amino acids. CDR3: CASSPGQGITNEKLFF. The CDR3 nucleotides are TGTGCCAGCAGTCCTGGGCAGGGGATCACTAATGAAAAACTGTTTTTT.

This clonotype appeared a few times. The chain recombines TRBV20-1 with TRBJ1-2; D is unresolved. Germline V lookup: CDR1 DFQATT, CDR2 SNEGSKA (reference sequence). The V and J ends lost 0 bases and 5 bases respectively, with 7 bases between them. The length of the CDR3 is 12 residues. The CDR3 bases are TGCAGTGCTAGAGACGACCCATATGGCTACACCTTC. This codes for CSARDDPYGYTF.